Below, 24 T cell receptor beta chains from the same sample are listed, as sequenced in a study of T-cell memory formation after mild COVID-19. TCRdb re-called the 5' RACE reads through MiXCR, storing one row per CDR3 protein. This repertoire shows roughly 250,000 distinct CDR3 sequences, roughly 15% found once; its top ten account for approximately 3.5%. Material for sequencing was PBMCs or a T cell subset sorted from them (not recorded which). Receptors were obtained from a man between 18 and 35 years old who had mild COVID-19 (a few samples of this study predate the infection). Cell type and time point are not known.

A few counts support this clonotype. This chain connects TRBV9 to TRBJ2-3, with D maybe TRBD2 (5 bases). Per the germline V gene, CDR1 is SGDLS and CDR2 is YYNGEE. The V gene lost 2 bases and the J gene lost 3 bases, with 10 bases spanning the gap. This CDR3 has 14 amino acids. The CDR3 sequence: CASSVVALTDTQYF. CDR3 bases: TGTGCCAGCAGCGTGGTAGCGCTGACAGATACGCAGTATTTT.

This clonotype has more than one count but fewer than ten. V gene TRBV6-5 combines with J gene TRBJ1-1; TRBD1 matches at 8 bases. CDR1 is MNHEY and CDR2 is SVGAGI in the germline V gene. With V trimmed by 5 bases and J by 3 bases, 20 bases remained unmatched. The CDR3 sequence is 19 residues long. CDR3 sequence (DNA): TGTGCCAGCAGTACTGGCCCACCTTTCCCAGGGGGCAGGGACACTGAAGCTTTCTTT. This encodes CASSTGPPFPGGRDTEAFF.

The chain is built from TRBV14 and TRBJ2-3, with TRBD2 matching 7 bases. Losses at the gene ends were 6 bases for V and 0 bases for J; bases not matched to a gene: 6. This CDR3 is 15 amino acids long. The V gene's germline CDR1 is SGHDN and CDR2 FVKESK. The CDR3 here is CASRPSGTSTDTQYF. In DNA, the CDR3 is TGTGCCAGCAGACCCAGCGGGACTAGCACAGATACGCAGTATTTT. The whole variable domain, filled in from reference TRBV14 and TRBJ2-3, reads EAGVTQFPSHSVIEKGQTVTLRCDPISGHDNLYWYRRVMGKEIKFLLHFVKESKQDESGMPNNRFLAERTGGTYSTLKVQPAELEDSGVYFCASRPSGTSTDTQYFGPGTRLTVL.

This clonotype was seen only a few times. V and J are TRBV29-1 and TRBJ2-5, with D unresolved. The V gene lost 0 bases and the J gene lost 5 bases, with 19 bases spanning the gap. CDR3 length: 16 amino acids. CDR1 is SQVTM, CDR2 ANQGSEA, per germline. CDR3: CSVEEGLRKPRETQYF. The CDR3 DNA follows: TGCAGCGTTGAAGAAGGGCTGAGAAAACCTCGGGAGACCCAGTACTTC.

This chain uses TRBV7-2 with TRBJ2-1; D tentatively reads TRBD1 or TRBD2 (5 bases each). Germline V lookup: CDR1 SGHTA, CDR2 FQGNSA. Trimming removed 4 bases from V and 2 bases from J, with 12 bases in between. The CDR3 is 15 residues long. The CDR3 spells CASSSSGPTYNEQFF. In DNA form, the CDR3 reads TGTGCCAGCAGCTCTTCGGGACCCACCTACAATGAGCAGTTCTTC.

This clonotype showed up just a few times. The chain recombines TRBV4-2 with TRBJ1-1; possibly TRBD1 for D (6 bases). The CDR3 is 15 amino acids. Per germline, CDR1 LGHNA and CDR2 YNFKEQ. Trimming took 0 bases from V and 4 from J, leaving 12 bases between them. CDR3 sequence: CASSQERRGGTEAFF. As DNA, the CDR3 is TGTGCCAGCAGCCAAGAGCGCAGGGGCGGCACTGAAGCTTTCTTT.

CDR3 in amino acids: CASSYTPGGEQYV. DNA for the CDR3: TGTGCCAGCAGTTACACCCCGGGCGGCGAGCAGTACGTC. The genes are TRBV6-5 and TRBJ2-7; D is unresolved. There are 13 residues in the CDR3. Trimming cost V 2 bases and J 6 bases, with 11 bases left between them. Per germline, CDR1 MNHEY and CDR2 SVGAGI.

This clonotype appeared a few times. CDR3 in DNA: TGTGCCAGCAGTAAGAGGGTCGAGGGGTGGGGCAATGAGCAGTTCTTC. It specifies CASSKRVEGWGNEQFF. V gene TRBV9 combines with J gene TRBJ2-1; either TRBD1 or TRBD2 may supply D (5 bases each). The germline V gene has CDR1 SGDLS and CDR2 YYNGEE. Trimming stripped 5 bases from V and 6 bases from J, with 21 bases between. The CDR3 totals 16 residues. Full variable domain (remainder filled in from reference TRBV9 and TRBJ2-1): DSGVTQTPKHLITATGQRVTLRCSPRSGDLSVYWYQQSLDQGLQFLIQYYNGEERAKGNILERFSAQQFPDLHSELNLSSLELGDSALYFCASSKRVEGWGNEQFFGPGTRLTVL.

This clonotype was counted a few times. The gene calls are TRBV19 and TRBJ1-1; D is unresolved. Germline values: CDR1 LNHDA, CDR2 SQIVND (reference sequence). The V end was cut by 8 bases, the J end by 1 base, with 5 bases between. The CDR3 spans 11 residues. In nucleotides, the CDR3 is TGTGCCAGTGAGGAGAACACTGAAGCTTTCTTT. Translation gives CASEENTEAFF.

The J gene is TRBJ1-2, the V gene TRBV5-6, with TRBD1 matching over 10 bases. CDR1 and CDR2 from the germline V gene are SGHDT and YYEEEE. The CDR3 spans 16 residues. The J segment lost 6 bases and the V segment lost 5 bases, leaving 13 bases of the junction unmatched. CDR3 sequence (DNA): TGTGCCAGCAGTCCCGGAACCGGGACAGGGGCACATGGCTACACCTTC. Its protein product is CASSPGTGTGAHGYTF.

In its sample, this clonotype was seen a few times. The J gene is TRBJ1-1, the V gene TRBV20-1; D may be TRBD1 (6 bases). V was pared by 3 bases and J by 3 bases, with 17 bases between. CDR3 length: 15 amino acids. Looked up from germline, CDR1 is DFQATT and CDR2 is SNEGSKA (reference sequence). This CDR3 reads CSARPARGPHTEAFF. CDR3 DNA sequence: TGCAGTGCTAGGCCAGCCAGGGGACCTCACACTGAAGCTTTCTTT.

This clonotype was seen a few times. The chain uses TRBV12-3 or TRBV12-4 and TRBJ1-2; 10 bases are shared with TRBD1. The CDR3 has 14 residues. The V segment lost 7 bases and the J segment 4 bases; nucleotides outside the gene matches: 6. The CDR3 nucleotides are TGTGCCAGCAACAGACAGGGGGCGAGCTATGGCTACACCTTC. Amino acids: CASNRQGASYGYTF.

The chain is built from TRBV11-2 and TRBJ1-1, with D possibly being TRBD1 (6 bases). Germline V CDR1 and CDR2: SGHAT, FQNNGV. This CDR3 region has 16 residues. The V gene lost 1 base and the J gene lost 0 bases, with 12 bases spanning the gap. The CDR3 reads CASSLAGQSLNTEAFF. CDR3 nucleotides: TGTGCCAGCAGCTTAGCCGGACAGAGCTTGAACACTGAAGCTTTCTTT.

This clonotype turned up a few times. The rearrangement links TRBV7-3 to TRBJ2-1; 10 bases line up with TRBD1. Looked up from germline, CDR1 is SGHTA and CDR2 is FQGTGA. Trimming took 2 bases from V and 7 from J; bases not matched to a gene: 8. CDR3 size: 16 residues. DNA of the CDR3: TGTGCCAGCAGCTTATATGGGACAGGGGAGAGAAATGAGCAGTTCTTC. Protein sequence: CASSLYGTGERNEQFF.

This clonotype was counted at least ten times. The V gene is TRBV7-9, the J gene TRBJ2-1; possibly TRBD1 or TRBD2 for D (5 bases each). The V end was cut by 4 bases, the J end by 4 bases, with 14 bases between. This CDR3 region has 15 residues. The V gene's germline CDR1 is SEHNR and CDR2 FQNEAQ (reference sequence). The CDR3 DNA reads TGTGCCAGCAGCTCGAGGGGCAGGCGATACAATGAGCAGTTCTTC. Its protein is CASSSRGRRYNEQFF.

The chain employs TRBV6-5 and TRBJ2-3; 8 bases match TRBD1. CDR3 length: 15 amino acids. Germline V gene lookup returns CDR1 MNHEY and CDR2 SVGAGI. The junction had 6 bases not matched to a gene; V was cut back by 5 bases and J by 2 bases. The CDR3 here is CASSERTGNTDTQYF. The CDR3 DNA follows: TGTGCCAGCAGTGAGAGGACAGGGAACACAGATACGCAGTATTTT.

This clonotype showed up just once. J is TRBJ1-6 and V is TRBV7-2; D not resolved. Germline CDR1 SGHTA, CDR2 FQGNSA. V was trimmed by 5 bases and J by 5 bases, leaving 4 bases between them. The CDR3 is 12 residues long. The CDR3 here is CASSPDNSPLHF. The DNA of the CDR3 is TGTGCCAGCAGCCCTGATAATTCACCCCTCCACTTT.

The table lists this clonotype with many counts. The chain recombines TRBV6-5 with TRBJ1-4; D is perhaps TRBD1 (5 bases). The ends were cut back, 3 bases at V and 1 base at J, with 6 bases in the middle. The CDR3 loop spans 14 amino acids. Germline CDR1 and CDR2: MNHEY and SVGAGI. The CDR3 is CASSYGGTNEKLFF. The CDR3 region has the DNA TGTGCCAGCAGTTATGGGGGAACTAATGAAAAACTGTTTTTT.

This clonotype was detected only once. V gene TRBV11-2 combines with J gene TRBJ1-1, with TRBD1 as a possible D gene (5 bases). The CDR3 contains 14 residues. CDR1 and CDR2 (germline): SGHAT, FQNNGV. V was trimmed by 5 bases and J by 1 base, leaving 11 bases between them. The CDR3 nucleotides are TGTGCCAGCAGCCAAGGGACGCGGAACACTGAAGCTTTCTTT. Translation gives CASSQGTRNTEAFF.

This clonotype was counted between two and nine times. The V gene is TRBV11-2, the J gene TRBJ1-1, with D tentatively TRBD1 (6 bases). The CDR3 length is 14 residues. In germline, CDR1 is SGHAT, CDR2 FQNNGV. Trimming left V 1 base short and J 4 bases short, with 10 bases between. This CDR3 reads CASSLGGGLTEAFF. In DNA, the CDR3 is TGTGCCAGCAGCTTAGGGGGGGGGCTCACTGAAGCTTTCTTT.

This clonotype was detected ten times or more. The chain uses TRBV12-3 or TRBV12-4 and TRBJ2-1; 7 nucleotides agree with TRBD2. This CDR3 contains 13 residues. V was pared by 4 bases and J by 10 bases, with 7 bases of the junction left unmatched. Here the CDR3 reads CASSSQRGSEQFF. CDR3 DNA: TGTGCCAGCAGTTCTCAGCGGGGTAGCGAGCAGTTCTTC.

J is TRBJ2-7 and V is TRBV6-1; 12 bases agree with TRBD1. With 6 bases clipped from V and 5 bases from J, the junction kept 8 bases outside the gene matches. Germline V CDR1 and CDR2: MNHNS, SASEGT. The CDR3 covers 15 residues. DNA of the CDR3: TGTGCCAGCAGGCCCCCGGGGACAGGGGGCAACGAGCAGTACTTC. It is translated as CASRPPGTGGNEQYF.

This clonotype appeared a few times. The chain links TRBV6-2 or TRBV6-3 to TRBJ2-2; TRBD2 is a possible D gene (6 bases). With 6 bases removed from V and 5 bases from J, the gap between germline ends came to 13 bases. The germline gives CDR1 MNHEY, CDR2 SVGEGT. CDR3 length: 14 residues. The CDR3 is CASREGWWTGELFF. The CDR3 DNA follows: TGTGCCAGCAGGGAGGGGTGGTGGACCGGGGAGCTGTTTTTT.

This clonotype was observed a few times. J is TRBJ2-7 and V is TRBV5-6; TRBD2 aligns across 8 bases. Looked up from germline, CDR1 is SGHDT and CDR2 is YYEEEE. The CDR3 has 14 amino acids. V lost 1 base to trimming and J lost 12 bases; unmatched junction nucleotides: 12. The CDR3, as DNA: TGTGCCAGCAGCTTGTACTTCGACGGACTAGCCGGGTACGTC. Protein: CASSLYFDGLAGYV.